This T cell receptor beta chain was sequenced during a study of T-cell reconstitution after alpha-beta-depleted transplantation in children. The TCRbeta library incorporated unique molecular identifiers. Each CDR3 protein is one row after TCRdb ran MiXCR on the PCR reads. This sample has approximately 1,000,000 distinct CDR3 sequences, with about 26% found just once. Per germline, CDR1 SQVTM and CDR2 ANQGSEA. This CDR3 spans 15 amino acids. V was pared by 2 bases and J by 9 bases, with 21 bases between. The chain combines TRBV29-1 with TRBJ2-3, with D tentatively TRBD2 (6 bases). The sample consisted of PBMCs, mostly from graft donor cells, taken 360 days after TCRalphabeta/CD19-depleted stem cell transplant. The sequence was collected from a boy under two years old who had a stem cell transplant for SCID, so the T cells may come from the graft donor. Written as DNA, the CDR3 is TGCAGCGTTGAACTAGGGTCGAGACCTGGGGGGACGCAGTATTTT. Protein: CSVELGSRPGGTQYF.